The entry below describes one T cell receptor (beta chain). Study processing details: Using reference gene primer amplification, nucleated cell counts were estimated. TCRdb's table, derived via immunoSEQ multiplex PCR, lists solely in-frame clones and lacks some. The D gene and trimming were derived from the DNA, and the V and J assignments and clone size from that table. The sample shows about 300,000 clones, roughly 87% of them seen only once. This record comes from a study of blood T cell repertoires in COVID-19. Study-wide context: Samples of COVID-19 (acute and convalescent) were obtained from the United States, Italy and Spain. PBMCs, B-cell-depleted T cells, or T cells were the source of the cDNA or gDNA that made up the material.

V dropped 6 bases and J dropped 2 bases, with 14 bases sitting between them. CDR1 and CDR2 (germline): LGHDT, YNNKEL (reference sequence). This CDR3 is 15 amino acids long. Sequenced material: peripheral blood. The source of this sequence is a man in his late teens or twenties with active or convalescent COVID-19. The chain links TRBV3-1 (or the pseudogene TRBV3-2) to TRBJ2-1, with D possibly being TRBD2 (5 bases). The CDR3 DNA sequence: TGTGCCAGCAGTCCCTTAGCGACTCCCTACAATGAGCAGTTCTTC. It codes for CASSPLATPYNEQFF.